This T cell receptor beta chain was sequenced during a study of blood T cell repertoires in COVID-19. About the research overall: The samples span acute and convalescent COVID-19 from the United States, Italy and Spain. T cells, B-cell-depleted T cells, or PBMCs supplied cDNA or gDNA.

This CDR3 is built from 17 residues. The germline V gene has CDR1 SGHTS and CDR2 YDEGEE. The V end lost 4 bases, the J end lost 4 bases, and 21 bases lay between the germline ends. Methods used by the authors: Nucleated cell counts were estimated from reference gene primer amplification. Measured with immunoSEQ multiplex PCR; TCRdb has only the in-frame clones, and not every one. V and J calls plus clone size are reproduced from that table; the DNA served to infer D and trimming. The data contain roughly 140,000 clones, roughly three quarters of them singletons. The sample was peripheral blood. The chain is built from TRBV5-8 and TRBJ1-3; D perhaps matches TRBD1 (5 bases). The clonotype comes from a woman aged 55-70 years with acute or convalescent COVID-19. The CDR3 DNA reads TGTGCCAGCAGCCGGGGGTTTGGACTCTTATCGGGAAACACCATATATTTT. Encoded protein: CASSRGFGLLSGNTIYF.